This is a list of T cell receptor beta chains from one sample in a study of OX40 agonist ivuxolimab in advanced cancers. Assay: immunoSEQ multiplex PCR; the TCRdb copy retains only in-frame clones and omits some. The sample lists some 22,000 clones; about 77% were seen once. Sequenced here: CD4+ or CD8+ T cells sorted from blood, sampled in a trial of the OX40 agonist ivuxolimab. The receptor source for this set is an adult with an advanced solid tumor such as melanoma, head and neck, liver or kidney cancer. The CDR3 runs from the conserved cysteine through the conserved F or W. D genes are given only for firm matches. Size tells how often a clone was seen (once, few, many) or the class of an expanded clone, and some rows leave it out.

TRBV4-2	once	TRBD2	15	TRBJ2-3	TGTGCCAGCAGCCAAGGCGAGGGGACTATAGATACGCAGTATTTT	CASSQGEGTIDTQYF
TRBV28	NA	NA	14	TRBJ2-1	TGTGCCAGCAGTCAACCTCGGGGCTACAATGAGCAGTTCTTC	CASSQPRGYNEQFF
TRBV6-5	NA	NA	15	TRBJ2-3	TGTGCCAGCAGGCCTCTCAGGGGGGGGACAGATACGCAGTATTTT	CASRPLRGGTDTQYF
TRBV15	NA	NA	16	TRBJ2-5	TGTGCCACCAGCAGAGGTGGGACGACCAGGGCGGAGACCCAGTACTTC	CATSRGGTTRAETQYF
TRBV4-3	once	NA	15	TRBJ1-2	TGCGCCAGCAGCCAAGAAACAGGGTTTGCCTATGGCTACACCTTC	CASSQETGFAYGYTF
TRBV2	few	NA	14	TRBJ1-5	TGTGCCAGCAGTGTTGCAAATTCTTTTCAGCCCCAGCATTTT	CASSVANSFQPQHF
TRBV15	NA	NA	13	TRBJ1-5	TGTGCCACCAGCGCTATAGGGCCCCAGCCCCAGCATTTT	CATSAIGPQPQHF
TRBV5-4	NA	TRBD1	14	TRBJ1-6	TGTGCCAGCAGCTACCGGGACAGTAATTCACCCCTCCACTTT	CASSYRDSNSPLHF
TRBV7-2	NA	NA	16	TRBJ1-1	TGTGCCAGCAGAACGACGGTTGGGGCCCAGGGCACTGAAGCTTTCTTT	CASRTTVGAQGTEAFF
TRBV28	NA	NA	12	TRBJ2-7	TGTGCCAGCGGCACCGACTCCTACGAGCAGTACTTC	CASGTDSYEQYF
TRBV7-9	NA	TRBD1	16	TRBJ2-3	TGTGCCAGCAGCTTACGCGACAGGGATAGCACAGATACGCAGTATTTT	CASSLRDRDSTDTQYF
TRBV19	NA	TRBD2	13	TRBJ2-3	TGTGCCAGTAGGGTAGCGGGAGCTGATACGCAGTATTTT	CASRVAGADTQYF
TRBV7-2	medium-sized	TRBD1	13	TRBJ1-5	TGTGCCAGCAGCTGGGGACAGGTGGAGCCCCAGCATTTT	CASSWGQVEPQHF
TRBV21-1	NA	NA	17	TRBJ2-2	TGTGCCAGCAGCTCCCAGGGACAGATCGTGAACACCGGGGAGCTGTTTTTT	CASSSQGQIVNTGELFF
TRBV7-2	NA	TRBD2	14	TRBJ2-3	TGTGCCAGCAGCTACGGCGGGGGGGCCGGTACGCAGTATTTT	CASSYGGGAGTQYF
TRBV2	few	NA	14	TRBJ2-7	TGTGCCAGCAGTTTACAGGGCAGCGGATACGAGCAGTACTTC	CASSLQGSGYEQYF
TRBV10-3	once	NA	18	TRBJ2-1	TGTGCCATCAGTGCAACTAGCCCTCACGAGTGGGGCTACAATGAGCAGTTCTTC	CAISATSPHEWGYNEQFF
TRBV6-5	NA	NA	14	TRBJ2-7	TGTGCCAGCAGTTTCGCTGCAGAGAGCTACGAGCAGTACTTC	CASSFAAESYEQYF
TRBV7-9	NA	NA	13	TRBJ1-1	TGTGCCAGCAGCCTGGTGATGAACACTGAAGCTTTCTTT	CASSLVMNTEAFF
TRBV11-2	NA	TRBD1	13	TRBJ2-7	TGTGCCAGCAGCTTCGGACAGGGCTACGAGCAGTACTTC	CASSFGQGYEQYF
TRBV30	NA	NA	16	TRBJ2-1	TGTGCCTGGAGTGTAAGAGGGCTAAGCTCCTACAATGAGCAGTTCTTC	CAWSVRGLSSYNEQFF
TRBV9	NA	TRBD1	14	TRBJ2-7	TGTGCCAGCAGTACCGGGACAGAGTTCTCCGAGCAGTACTTC	CASSTGTEFSEQYF
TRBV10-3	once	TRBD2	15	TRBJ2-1	TGTGCCATCAGTTTAACTAGCGGGAGGAGGGATGAGCAGTTCTTC	CAISLTSGRRDEQFF
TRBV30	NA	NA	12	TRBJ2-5	TGTGCCTGGAGGGAGTACCAAGAGACCCAGTACTTC	CAWREYQETQYF
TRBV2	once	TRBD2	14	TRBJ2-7	TGTGCCAGCAGACTAGCGGGAGGAGACTACGAGCAGTACTTC	CASRLAGGDYEQYF
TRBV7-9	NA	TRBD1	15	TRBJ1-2	TGTGCCAGCAGCGTTACGGGACAGCTTAACTATGGCTACACCTTC	CASSVTGQLNYGYTF